Listed below are T cell receptor beta chains from one sample, sequenced in a study of cytomegalovirus exposure and HLA in healthy donors. Using immunoSEQ multiplex PCR, the repertoire was profiled, and TCRdb retains in-frame clones only, with some absent. The sample includes 45,000 to 60,000 clones, approximately 95% of them seen just once. Sequences were obtained from PBMCs. The receptors here all came from a woman aged 18-35 years in good health and CMV-seronegative. CDR3s include the opening cysteine and the closing phenylalanine or tryptophan. Each record gives: D gene, J gene, clone size, V gene, CDR3 DNA, CDR3 protein. The D gene is left open where the match is weak. Size values are once, few and many counts, or a class for expanded clones, and some rows have none.

TRBD1	TRBJ2-6	-	TRBV6-4	TGTGCCAGCAGTGCTTCGGGACAGCTAACTGGGGCCAACGTCCTGACTTTC	CASSASGQLTGANVLTF
TRBD2	TRBJ2-1	-	TRBV9	TGTGCCAGCAGCGTAGTCGGGAGGGCCTATGATGAGCAGTTCTTC	CASSVVGRAYDEQFF
TRBD1	TRBJ2-7	-	TRBV6-5	TGTGCCAGCAGTTCACCGGGACAGGGCTCCTACGAGCAGTACTTC	CASSSPGQGSYEQYF
TRBD1	TRBJ2-2	-	TRBV9	TGTGCCAGCAGCCCACGCGGGGACAGGGGGCTGTGGTACACCGGGGAGCTGTTTTTT	CASSPRGDRGLWYTGELFF
TRBD1	TRBJ2-1	-	TRBV4-1	TGCGCCAGCAGCCACCCCATCCGGGACAGGGGACCCTACAATGAGCAGTTCTTC	CASSHPIRDRGPYNEQFF
TRBD1	TRBJ1-2	-	TRBV2	TGTGCCAGCAGTGCCTACCCGGGACAGGGTCGCTACACCTTC	CASSAYPGQGRYTF
-	TRBJ1-5	once	TRBV19	TGTGCCAGTTCGCAGAGCAATCAGCCCCAGCATTTT	CASSQSNQPQHF
-	TRBJ2-1	-	TRBV10-1	TGCGCCAGCAGTGAGTCGGAAGGGGACTACAATGAGCAGTTCTTC	CASSESEGDYNEQFF
-	TRBJ2-1	medium-sized	TRBV7-9	TGTGCCAGCAGCCGGAGGCCCAATGAGCAGTTCTTC	CASSRRPNEQFF
-	TRBJ1-5	-	TRBV10-3	TGTGCCATCAGCGACAGGTATAGCAATCAGCCCCAGCATTTT	CAISDRYSNQPQHF
-	TRBJ1-4	-	TRBV6-1	TGTGCCAGCAGAAAGGCGGGACTGAGTGAAAAACTGTTTTTT	CASRKAGLSEKLFF
-	TRBJ2-1	-	TRBV6-6	TGTGCCAGCATGGTTATCAGCGGGCCCAACAATGAGCAGTTCTTC	CASMVISGPNNEQFF
TRBD2	TRBJ2-2	once	TRBV7-9	TGTGCCAGCAGCTTATCGGGGGGGCCTGCCGGGGAGCTGTTTTTT	CASSLSGGPAGELFF
-	TRBJ1-1	-	TRBV6-5	TGTGCCAGCAGTTACGGCGTAGGCCTCGCGGACACTGAAGCTTTCTTT	CASSYGVGLADTEAFF
-	TRBJ1-2	-	TRBV4-2	TGTGCCAGCAGCCAAGCCGGGACATCTTATGGCTACACCTTC	CASSQAGTSYGYTF
-	TRBJ1-2	-	TRBV25-1	TGTGCCAGCAGTCAGGACAGAGGGTCCTATGGCTACACCTTC	CASSQDRGSYGYTF
-	TRBJ1-1	-	TRBV5-1	TGCGCCAGCAGCCGTACAGGGAACACTGAAGCTTTCTTT	CASSRTGNTEAFF
-	TRBJ2-7	once	TRBV19	TGTGCCAGTAGTCTGAGGGCAGGAGGTATCTACGAGCAGTACTTC	CASSLRAGGIYEQYF
TRBD1	TRBJ1-3	-	TRBV7-3	TGTGCCAGCAGCTTAAAACCTCCAGGACAGGGCTCTGGAAACACCATATATTTT	CASSLKPPGQGSGNTIYF
-	TRBJ2-7	-	TRBV5-6	TGTGCCAGCAACCTGGACAGTTCCTACGAGCAGTACTTC	CASNLDSSYEQYF
-	TRBJ1-2	once	TRBV5-6	TGTGCCAGCAGCGTCGAGACAATCGGGACTTATGGCTACACCTTC	CASSVETIGTYGYTF
TRBD1	TRBJ2-1	-	TRBV30	TGTGCCTGGTTGGGAGGGACAGGGTACAATGAGCAGTTCTTC	CAWLGGTGYNEQFF
-	TRBJ1-4	-	TRBV13	TGTGCCAGCAGCTTGGGGCAGGGGTCGGGTGAAAAACTGTTTTTT	CASSLGQGSGEKLFF
-	TRBJ2-7	-	TRBV7-6	TGTGCCAGCAGCTCCGACAGGTCCGAGCAGTACTTC	CASSSDRSEQYF
TRBD1	TRBJ1-6	-	TRBV6-5	TGTGCCAGCAGAGAACAGGGGGCATCACCCCTCCACTTT	CASREQGASPLHF
-	TRBJ2-1	-	TRBV10-1	TGCGCCAGCAGTGAGAGTCCAGGGCTCAGATATAATGAGCAGTTCTTC	CASSESPGLRYNEQFF
TRBD1	TRBJ1-2	-	TRBV11-3	TGTGCCAGCAGGAATGACCGGGACAGGGTACATTATGGCTACACCTTC	CASRNDRDRVHYGYTF
-	TRBJ1-2	-	TRBV5-4	TGTGCCAGCAGACTTCCTCCGTCGGATGGCTACACCTTC	CASRLPPSDGYTF
-	TRBJ1-5	-	TRBV6-1	TGTGCCAGCAGTGAAGAAGGTAGGGGTCCCGTTCAGCCCCAGCATTTT	CASSEEGRGPVQPQHF
-	TRBJ1-3	-	TRBV2	TGTGCCAGCAGTGCAACAGTGAACACCATATATTTT	CASSATVNTIYF
-	TRBJ2-6	-	TRBV7-3	TGTGCCAGCAGCCCCTCCCACAGGGCCGGGGCCAACGTCCTGACTTTC	CASSPSHRAGANVLTF
TRBD1	TRBJ1-2	-	TRBV16	TGTGCCAGCAGCCGGCGGGGGGGGACAGGCCCCGGCTACACCTTC	CASSRRGGTGPGYTF
-	TRBJ1-2	-	TRBV2	TGTGCCAGCCTCCCCCAGACGGGCTATGGCTACACCTTC	CASLPQTGYGYTF
TRBD1	TRBJ1-5	-	TRBV30	TGTGCCTGGAGTATCGGGACAGGCTTACAGAATCAGCCCCAGCATTTT	CAWSIGTGLQNQPQHF
TRBD1	TRBJ2-1	-	TRBV7-8	TGTGCCAGCAGCTCTAAGGACAGGGTGGGATACTACAATGAGCAGTTCTTC	CASSSKDRVGYYNEQFF
TRBD2	TRBJ2-2	-	TRBV7-6	TGTGCCAGCAGCTTTAGCGGGAGAGGCGGGGAGCTGTTTTTT	CASSFSGRGGELFF
TRBD1	TRBJ1-1	-	TRBV7-9	TGTGCCAGCAGCCGGGACAGGGGGCGAGATGAAGCTTTCTTT	CASSRDRGRDEAFF
TRBD2	TRBJ2-1	-	TRBV19	TGTGCCAGTAGTGTGATCTTAGCGGGGCGGATCTACAATGAGCAGTTCTTC	CASSVILAGRIYNEQFF
TRBD2	TRBJ2-1	-	TRBV19	TGTGCCAGTAGTGGAGCTAGCGGTAACTACAATGAGCAGTTCTTC	CASSGASGNYNEQFF
-	TRBJ1-1	-	TRBV7-6	TGTGCCAGCAGGACTGACACTGAAGCTTTCTTT	CASRTDTEAFF
-	TRBJ2-7	-	TRBV9	TGTGCCAGCAGCGTAGAGGCCCGGGACAAGTTCTACGAGCAGTACTTC	CASSVEARDKFYEQYF
TRBD2	TRBJ2-3	-	TRBV29-1	TGCAGCGTGGAAGCGGGAGGGCCGACAGATACGCAGTATTTT	CSVEAGGPTDTQYF
-	TRBJ1-1	-	TRBV12-5	TGTGCTAGTGGTTTGATATCCGGGACACCTAACACTGAAGCTTTCTTT	CASGLISGTPNTEAFF
-	TRBJ1-2	-	TRBV6-5	TGTGCCAGCAGGGGAAGCCAGGGTAACTATGGCTACACCTTC	CASRGSQGNYGYTF
-	TRBJ2-3	-	TRBV9	TGTGCCAGCAGCGCCCCCGGTGCAGGGCTGGCGGATACGCAGTATTTT	CASSAPGAGLADTQYF
TRBD2	TRBJ2-3	-	TRBV7-9	TGTGCCAGCAGAGGACTAGCGGGGGGCACAGATACGCAGTATTTT	CASRGLAGGTDTQYF
-	TRBJ2-1	-	TRBV4-3	TGCGCCAGCAGCCCACGACATGGTATTCTCAATGAGCAGTTCTTC	CASSPRHGILNEQFF
-	TRBJ1-5	-	TRBV2	TGTGCCAGCAGTGTGGGGAGGCAGGGCAAGGTGGCCCAGCATTTT	CASSVGRQGKVAQHF
-	TRBJ2-7	-	TRBV14	TGTGCCAGCAGCCAATTGTCAGGCAGGACGGGGTCCTACGAGCAGTACTTC	CASSQLSGRTGSYEQYF
-	TRBJ2-1	once	TRBV7-2	TGTGCCAGCAGCACCCAGGACAATGAGCAGTTCTTC	CASSTQDNEQFF
-	TRBJ2-1	-	TRBV5-4	TGTGCCAGCAGCTTGTTCTCCCCCTACAATGAGCAGTTCTTC	CASSLFSPYNEQFF
TRBD2	TRBJ2-3	-	TRBV4-3	TGCGCCAGCAGCCGGGACTACACAGATACGCAGTATTTT	CASSRDYTDTQYF
TRBD2	TRBJ2-3	few	TRBV6-4	TGTGCCAGCAGTCCGACTAGCGGGGGATTGGATACGCAGTATTTT	CASSPTSGGLDTQYF
TRBD1	TRBJ1-6	-	TRBV6-4	TGTGCCAGCAGTGACGGAGCAGGGGGCAATTCACCCCTCCACTTT	CASSDGAGGNSPLHF